Below are 9 T cell receptor beta chains sequenced from a single sample in a study of blood T cell repertoires in COVID-19. The table came from immunoSEQ multiplex PCR; TCRdb's copy has only in-frame clones and leaves some out. This table holds about 49,000 clones, around 86% found once. The specimen sequenced was peripheral blood. The source is a man aged 35 to 55 with active COVID-19.

This clone was found once. The chain links TRBV5-4 to TRBJ1-4; TRBD1 agrees at 8 bases. Germline CDR1 reads SGHNT; CDR2 reads YYREEE (reference sequence). The trim removed 4 bases at V and 5 bases at J, leaving 7 bases unmatched. The CDR3 covers 15 residues. The CDR3 protein is CASSTGQGRNEKLFF. The CDR3, as DNA: TGTGCCAGCAGCACCGGACAGGGACGAAATGAAAAACTGTTTTTT.

This chain uses TRBV19 with TRBJ1-6; TRBD1 matches at 7 bases. Germline CDR1 and CDR2: LNHDA and SQIVND (reference sequence). V dropped 9 bases and J dropped 9; count of bases not matched to a gene: 8. This CDR3 spans 13 amino acids. DNA of the CDR3: TGTGCCAGCACCAGGGGGACGGGTTCACCCCTCCACTTT. Translating it yields CASTRGTGSPLHF.

CDR3 amino acids: CAISPGEGVYGYTF. CDR3 sequence (DNA): TGTGCCATCAGTCCAGGGGAGGGGGTTTATGGCTACACCTTC. V gene TRBV10-3 combines with J gene TRBJ1-2, with a weak D call TRBD1 (6 bases). The germline V gene encodes CDR1 ENHRY and CDR2 SYGVKD. The CDR3 contains 14 residues. The V end was cut by 5 bases, the J end by 5 bases, with 15 bases between.

This sequence joins TRBV19 and TRBJ1-5; 8 nucleotides line up with TRBD1. In germline, CDR1 is LNHDA, CDR2 SQIVND (reference sequence). This CDR3 has 16 amino acids. The V and J ends lost 4 bases and 1 base, in that order; junction bases with no gene match: 6. As DNA, the CDR3 is TGTGCCAGTAGTAACGGACAGGGAGAGAGCAATCAGCCCCAGCATTTT. It is translated as CASSNGQGESNQPQHF.

The chain recombines TRBV11-2 with TRBJ2-1; D ambiguous. The V end was cut by 2 bases, the J end by 3 bases, with 5 bases between. The length of the CDR3 is 13 residues. Germline V gene data show CDR1 as SGHAT and CDR2 as FQNNGV. CDR3 residues: CASSLNNYNEQFF. The CDR3 DNA reads TGTGCCAGCAGCTTAAATAACTACAATGAGCAGTTCTTC.

J is TRBJ2-3 and V is TRBV19; TRBD1 might be the D (6 bases). Germline-derived CDR1 and CDR2 are LNHDA and SQIVND (reference sequence). Trimming removed 3 bases at V and 0 bases at J, with 10 bases between. This CDR3 region has 15 residues. The CDR3: CASSITGPSTDTQYF. CDR3 bases: TGTGCCAGTAGTATTACAGGGCCTAGCACAGATACGCAGTATTTT.

The genes are TRBV5-1 and TRBJ2-1, with D possibly being TRBD2 (5 bases). The CDR3 spans 16 residues. V lost 0 bases and J lost 1, with 11 bases in between. The germline gives CDR1 SGHRS, CDR2 YFSETQ. CDR3 residues: CASSLESRGSYNEQFF. CDR3 DNA sequence: TGCGCCAGCAGCTTGGAATCGCGAGGGTCCTACAATGAGCAGTTCTTC.

The V gene is TRBV28, the J gene TRBJ1-2, with D uncertain. The length of the CDR3 is 14 residues. Germline V CDR1 and CDR2: MDHEN, SYDVKM. The V and J ends lost 2 bases and 5 bases respectively, with 12 bases between them. The CDR3 DNA follows: TGTGCCAGCAGTTTAGTTCAGGATCTATATGGCTACACCTTC. It codes for CASSLVQDLYGYTF.

The V and J genes are TRBV10-3 and TRBJ1-5, with 11 nucleotides matching TRBD1. CDR3 length equals 13 residues. Germline V lookup: CDR1 ENHRY, CDR2 SYGVKD. The ends lost 10 bases at V and 4 bases at J; junction bases unmatched: 3. Here the CDR3 reads CATGTGGNQPQHF. CDR3 sequence (DNA): TGTGCCACGGGGACAGGGGGTAATCAGCCCCAGCATTTT.